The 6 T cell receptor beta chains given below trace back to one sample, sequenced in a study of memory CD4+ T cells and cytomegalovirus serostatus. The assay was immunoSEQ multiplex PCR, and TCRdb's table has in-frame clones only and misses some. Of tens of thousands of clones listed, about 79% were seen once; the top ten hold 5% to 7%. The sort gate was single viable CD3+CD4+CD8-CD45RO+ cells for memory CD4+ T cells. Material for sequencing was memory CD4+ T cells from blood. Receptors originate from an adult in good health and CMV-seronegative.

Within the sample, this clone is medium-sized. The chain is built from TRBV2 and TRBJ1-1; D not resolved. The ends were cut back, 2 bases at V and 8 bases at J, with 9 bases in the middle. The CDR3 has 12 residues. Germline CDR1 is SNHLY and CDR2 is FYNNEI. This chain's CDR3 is CASSEWQSEAFF. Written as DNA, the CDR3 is TGTGCCAGCAGTGAATGGCAGTCCGAAGCTTTCTTT.

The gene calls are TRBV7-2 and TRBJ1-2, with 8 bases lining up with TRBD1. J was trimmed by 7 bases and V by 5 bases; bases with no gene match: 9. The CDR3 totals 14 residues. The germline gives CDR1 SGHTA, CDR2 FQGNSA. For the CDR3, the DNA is TGTGCCAGCAGCCTTTCTGGCAGGGGGCCTGGCTACACCTTC. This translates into CASSLSGRGPGYTF.

The CDR3 region has the DNA TGTGCCAGTAGTATGGGGAAAGTGAACACTGAAGCTTTCTTT. This gives the protein CASSMGKVNTEAFF. The chain carries TRBV19 and TRBJ1-1; no clear D. Germline lookup yields CDR1 LNHDA and CDR2 SQIVND (reference sequence). The CDR3 has 14 residues. Trimming pared 3 bases from V and 0 bases from J, leaving 8 bases between.

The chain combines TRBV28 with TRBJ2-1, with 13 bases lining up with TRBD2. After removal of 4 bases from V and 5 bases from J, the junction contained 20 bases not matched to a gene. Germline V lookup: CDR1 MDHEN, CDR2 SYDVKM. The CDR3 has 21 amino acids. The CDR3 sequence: CASSSPGLAGQGGGVDNEQFF. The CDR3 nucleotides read TGTGCCAGCAGTTCACCGGGACTAGCGGGACAGGGGGGCGGAGTAGACAATGAGCAGTTCTTC.

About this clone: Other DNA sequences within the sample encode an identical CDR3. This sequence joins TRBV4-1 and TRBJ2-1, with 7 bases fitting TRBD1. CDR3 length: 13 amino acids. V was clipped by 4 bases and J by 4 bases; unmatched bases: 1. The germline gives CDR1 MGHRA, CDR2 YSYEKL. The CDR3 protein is CASSRDSYNEQFF. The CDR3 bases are TGCGCCAGCAGCCGGGACAGTTACAATGAGCAGTTCTTC.

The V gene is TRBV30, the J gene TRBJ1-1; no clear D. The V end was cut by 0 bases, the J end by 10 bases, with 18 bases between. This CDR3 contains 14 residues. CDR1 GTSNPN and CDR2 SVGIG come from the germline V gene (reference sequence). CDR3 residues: CAWSVFGGLRGAFF. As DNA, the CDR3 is TGTGCCTGGAGTGTATTCGGCGGCCTGCGGGGAGCTTTCTTT.